These 32 T cell receptor beta chains came from one sample sequenced in a study of cytomegalovirus exposure and HLA in healthy donors. PCR amplification relied on 60 Vbeta primers (plus 13 Jbeta primers). Using immunoSEQ multiplex PCR, the repertoire was profiled, and TCRdb retains in-frame clones only, with some absent. The sample contains about 180,000 clones, around 82% of which appear only once. Sequencing input: PBMCs. The receptors were sampled from a man between 60 and 70 years old in good health and CMV-seronegative.

V gene TRBV5-1 combines with J gene TRBJ2-2; D is unclear. The V and J ends lost 4 bases and 2 bases respectively, with 12 bases between them. Germline V CDR1 and CDR2: SGHRS, YFSETQ. CDR3 size: 15 residues. Written as DNA, the CDR3 is TGCGCCAGCAGCCTAGGAGTCAGTAACACCGGGGAGCTGTTTTTT. Translating it yields CASSLGVSNTGELFF.

The chain couples TRBV5-5 to TRBJ2-1; 9 bases fit TRBD2. The J segment lost 6 bases and the V segment lost 3 bases, leaving 7 bases of the junction unmatched. The CDR3 sequence is 15 residues long. CDR1 and CDR2 (germline): SGHKS, YYEKEE (reference sequence). CDR3 DNA sequence: TGTGCCAGCAGCTCGCGGGAGGGCCGTTCCAATGAGCAGTTCTTC. Translation: CASSSREGRSNEQFF.

A few counts support this clone. This sequence joins TRBV6-5 and TRBJ1-5, with D perhaps TRBD1 (5 bases). The germline V gene encodes CDR1 MNHEY and CDR2 SVGAGI. V was pared by 6 bases and J by 0 bases, with 9 bases between. The CDR3 is 14 residues long. The CDR3 loop is CASRPDNSNQPQHF. CDR3 nucleotide sequence: TGTGCCAGCAGACCGGACAATAGCAATCAGCCCCAGCATTTT.

The chain links TRBV6-5 to TRBJ1-2, with 7 bases aligning to TRBD1. Germline CDR1 MNHEY, CDR2 SVGAGI. J was trimmed by 3 bases and V by 7 bases; bases with no gene match: 8. CDR3 size: 14 residues. The CDR3 sequence is CASKPDRDHYGYTF. The DNA for the CDR3 is TGTGCCAGCAAGCCCGACAGGGACCACTATGGCTACACCTTC.

The genes are TRBV6-6 and TRBJ2-7; D is possibly TRBD2 (5 bases). The CDR3 extends over 14 amino acids. CDR1 and CDR2 (germline): MNHNY, SVGAGI (reference sequence). The V gene lost 10 bases and the J gene lost 1 base, with 17 bases spanning the gap. The CDR3 bases are TGTGCCACCTGTATGAGCGGCAGATCCTACGAGCAGTACTTC. Residues: CATCMSGRSYEQYF.

The chain combines TRBV7-2 with TRBJ1-2; 7 bases fit TRBD1. Per germline, CDR1 SGHTA and CDR2 FQGNSA. The CDR3 has 14 residues. After removal of 4 bases from V and 6 bases from J, the junction contained 8 bases not matched to a gene. The CDR3 is CASSSIGTADGYTF. The CDR3 coding sequence is TGTGCCAGCAGCTCAATCGGGACAGCCGATGGCTACACCTTC. Supplemented by reference TRBV7-2 and TRBJ1-2, the full variable domain reads GAGVSQSPSNKVTEKGKDVELRCDPISGHTALYWYRQSLGQGLEFLIYFQGNSAPDKSGLPSDRFSAERTGGSVSTLTIQRTQQEDSAVYLCASSSIGTADGYTFGSGTRLTVV.

The chain employs TRBV10-3 and TRBJ2-7, with D tentatively TRBD2 (5 bases). The CDR3 is 17 amino acids. Trimming stripped 0 bases from V and 4 bases from J, with 19 bases between. Germline lookup yields CDR1 ENHRY and CDR2 SYGVKD. CDR3 nucleotide sequence: TGTGCCATCAGTGAGTCTTTCGGTGGAGGAGGCGCATACGAGCAGTACTTC. As protein: CAISESFGGGGAYEQYF.

This clone was found a few times. V and J are TRBV16 and TRBJ1-1, with D unresolved. CDR3 length: 14 residues. V shed 4 bases and J shed 0 bases, with 9 bases lying between them. CDR1 and CDR2 (germline): KGHSY, FQNENV. The CDR3 DNA reads as TGTGCCAGCAGCCTTCAATCGGTGAACACTGAAGCTTTCTTT. It translates to CASSLQSVNTEAFF.

CDR3 DNA sequence: TGTGCCAGCAGCTTAGAACTCTATGGCTACACCTTC. It translates to CASSLELYGYTF. The rearrangement links TRBV7-9 to TRBJ1-2; no clear D gene. V was clipped by 1 base and J by 4 bases, with 4 bases between them. CDR3 length equals 12 residues. CDR1 is SEHNR, CDR2 FQNEAQ, per germline (reference sequence).

This chain connects TRBV9 to TRBJ2-3; weak D call: TRBD2 (5 bases). V was trimmed by 2 bases and J by 6 bases, leaving 7 bases between them. Germline V gene sequence: CDR1 SGDLS, CDR2 YYNGEE. The CDR3 contains 12 residues. The CDR3: CASSVRGDTQYF. CDR3 nucleotide sequence: TGTGCCAGCAGCGTCCGAGGGGATACGCAGTATTTT.

CDR3 region: CASSPVFQGNNSPLHF. The DNA of the CDR3 is TGTGCCAGCAGTCCCGTCTTCCAGGGGAATAATTCACCCCTCCACTTT. The J gene is TRBJ1-6, the V gene TRBV27; D may be TRBD1 (6 bases). Germline lookup yields CDR1 MNHEY and CDR2 SMNVEV (reference sequence). The CDR3 is made up of 16 amino acids. V was shortened by 5 bases and J by 5 bases, with 16 bases between the two germline ends.

The J gene is TRBJ2-4, the V gene TRBV19; 10 nucleotides line up with TRBD2. The CDR3 has 17 residues. Germline trimming cut 7 bases from V and 0 bases from J; bases unmatched to any gene: 9. Germline loops: CDR1 LNHDA, CDR2 SQIVND (reference sequence). The CDR3 region is CASTDSGRALAKNIQYF. The CDR3 bases are TGTGCCAGTACCGACAGCGGGAGGGCCCTAGCCAAAAACATTCAGTACTTC.

A few counts support this clone. The chain couples TRBV4-3 to TRBJ1-4; 7 bases are shared with TRBD1. Trimming cost V 0 bases and J 8 bases; bases outside gene matches: 6. Germline CDR1 LGHNA, CDR2 YSLEER. This CDR3 region has 15 residues. CDR3 DNA sequence: TGCGCCAGCAGCCAAGATCTAAGGGGGCCAGAAAAACTGTTTTTT. It specifies CASSQDLRGPEKLFF.

The rearrangement joins TRBV5-1 to TRBJ2-1; 15 bases match TRBD2. The length of the CDR3 is 16 residues. Losses at the gene ends were 2 bases for V and 10 bases for J; bases not matched to a gene: 7. Germline V gene data show CDR1 as SGHRS and CDR2 as YFSETQ. The CDR3 nucleotides read TGCGCCAGCAGCTTTCTTGGGACTAGCGGGGGGCTCGAGCAGTTCTTC. Translating it yields CASSFLGTSGGLEQFF.

The CDR3 loop reads CASSLPRSGNYGYTF. Here the CDR3 DNA reads TGTGCCAGTAGTCTCCCTCGGTCGGGGAACTATGGCTACACCTTC. The chain couples TRBV19 to TRBJ1-2; unclear D gene. Trimming cost V 5 bases and J 2 bases, with 15 bases left between them. CDR3 length: 15 residues. Germline CDR1 is LNHDA and CDR2 is SQIVND (reference sequence).

The chain recombines TRBV19 with TRBJ2-7; 7 nucleotides match TRBD1. V trimming: 6 bases; J trimming: 1 base; junction bases outside the gene matches: 6. Germline loops: CDR1 LNHDA, CDR2 SQIVND (reference sequence). The CDR3 has 14 amino acids. The CDR3 coding sequence is TGTGCCAGTAGCATACCGGGACAGTCCTACGAGCAGTACTTC. As protein: CASSIPGQSYEQYF.

The J gene is TRBJ1-6, the V gene TRBV6-4; the match to TRBD1 covers 9 bases. With V trimmed by 5 bases and J by 7 bases, 6 bases remained unmatched. The CDR3 is 15 residues long. Germline lookup yields CDR1 MRHNA and CDR2 SNTAGT. The CDR3 nucleotides read TGTGCCAGCAGTAAGGGACAGGGAATCAATTCACCCCTCCACTTT. Amino acid sequence: CASSKGQGINSPLHF.

This clone was observed a few times. The CDR3 is CASSPGRGGDTEAFF. CDR3 nucleotide sequence: TGCGCCAGCAGCCCGGGACGGGGGGGGGACACTGAAGCTTTCTTT. This sequence joins TRBV5-1 and TRBJ1-1; weak D call: TRBD1 (5 bases). The length of the CDR3 is 15 residues. Between the trimmed V and J ends, which lost 4 bases and 3 bases, there was a span of 16 bases. CDR1 is SGHRS and CDR2 is YFSETQ in the germline V gene.

Only a few counts were recorded for this clone. The V gene is TRBV29-1, the J gene TRBJ2-1, with TRBD2 matching 8 bases. The junction had 2 bases not matched to a gene; V was cut back by 3 bases and J by 10 bases. This CDR3 spans 11 amino acids. Germline-derived CDR1 and CDR2 are SQVTM and ANQGSEA. The CDR3 spells CSVDSGGEQFF. The CDR3, as DNA: TGCAGCGTTGATTCGGGGGGGGAGCAGTTCTTC.

The chain links TRBV21-1 to TRBJ2-3; whether TRBD2, the table's D call, matches the DNA was not checked. TRBV21-1 is tagged as a pseudogene. CDR3 size: 17 residues. CDR3 region: CASRSSGRRGMTDTQYF. The CDR3 DNA reads TGTGCCAGCCGTTCTAGCGGGAGAAGGGGGATGACAGATACGCAGTATTTT.

V gene TRBV5-1 combines with J gene TRBJ1-1, with D possibly being TRBD1 (5 bases). V lost 4 bases, J lost 8 bases, and 18 bases lay in between. The CDR3 runs to 14 residues. CDR1 is SGHRS and CDR2 is YFSETQ in the germline V gene. For the CDR3, the DNA is TGCGCCAGCAGCCGACCCGGGACTCCGCCCGAAGCTTTCTTT. Its protein product is CASSRPGTPPEAFF.

The chain carries TRBV2 and TRBJ2-2; D not certain. CDR3 length: 15 amino acids. Trimming took off 2 bases at V and 1 base at J, with 8 bases between the two ends. Germline CDR1 is SNHLY and CDR2 is FYNNEI. CDR3 region: CASSETAMNTGELFF. The CDR3 nucleotides read TGTGCCAGCAGTGAAACAGCTATGAACACCGGGGAGCTGTTTTTT. Combining the CDR3 with reference TRBV2 and TRBJ2-2 gives the whole variable domain EPEVTQTPSHQVTQMGQEVILRCVPISNHLYFYWYRQILGQKVEFLVSFYNNEISEKSEIFDDQFSVERPDGSNFTLKIRSTKLEDSAMYFCASSETAMNTGELFFGEGSRLTVL.

The V gene is TRBV1, the J gene TRBJ2-5; the D call TRBD1 from the table was never checked on the DNA. TRBV1 is tagged as a pseudogene. The CDR3 totals 17 residues. The CDR3 reads CTSSQDGGQGRKETQYF. In DNA form, the CDR3 reads TGCACCAGCAGCCAAGACGGAGGACAGGGGAGGAAAGAGACCCAGTACTTC.

V is TRBV11-1 and J is TRBJ2-7; unclear D gene. Per germline, CDR1 SGHAT and CDR2 FQDESV (reference sequence). The germline V and J ends were trimmed by 5 bases and 3 bases, with 11 bases remaining between them. The CDR3 is 13 amino acids. The CDR3 DNA reads as TGTGCCAGCAGCCATCCCCCCAACTACGAGCAGTACTTC. It codes for CASSHPPNYEQYF. Full variable domain (remainder filled in from reference TRBV11-1 and TRBJ2-7): EAEVAQSPRYKITEKSQAVAFWCDPISGHATLYWYRQILGQGPELLVQFQDESVVDDSQLPKDRFSAERLKGVDSTLKIQPAELGDSAMYLCASSHPPNYEQYFGPGTRLTVT.

The V call is TRBV25-1, the J call TRBJ2-2, with D possibly matching TRBD1 (6 bases). Germline CDR1 is MGHDK and CDR2 is SYGVNS. The CDR3 loop spans 15 amino acids. Between the trimmed V and J ends, which lost 1 base and 6 bases, there was a span of 12 bases. The CDR3: CASSELGTSAGELFF. The CDR3 coding sequence is TGTGCCAGCAGTGAATTAGGGACATCCGCCGGGGAGCTGTTTTTT.

This clone was seen once. In DNA, the CDR3 is TGTGCCAGCAGTGGGAGGGCGGCGGAGACCCAGTACTTC. Protein sequence: CASSGRAAETQYF. The V call is TRBV2, the J call TRBJ2-5; D perhaps matches TRBD2 (6 bases). Trimming removed 4 bases from V and 5 bases from J, with 11 bases in between. Germline V lookup: CDR1 SNHLY, CDR2 FYNNEI. The CDR3 loop spans 13 amino acids.

This clone was observed a handful of times. The rearrangement joins TRBV5-5 to TRBJ1-1, with D uncertain. V dropped 0 bases and J dropped 1 base, with 4 bases sitting between them. Germline V lookup: CDR1 SGHKS, CDR2 YYEKEE (reference sequence). The CDR3 contains 13 residues. The CDR3 here is CASSLGANTEAFF. CDR3 sequence (DNA): TGTGCCAGCAGCTTGGGGGCGAACACTGAAGCTTTCTTT.

The rearrangement links TRBV6-1 to TRBJ2-3; tentatively, D is TRBD2 (7 bases). The germline gives CDR1 MNHNS, CDR2 SASEGT. Trimming removed 1 base from V and 2 bases from J, with 19 bases in between. CDR3 length equals 18 residues. Here the CDR3 DNA reads TGTGCCAGCAGTGAAGTTATGGGGGCGGGGGCCCTCACAGATACGCAGTATTTT. It specifies CASSEVMGAGALTDTQYF.

This chain connects TRBV6-6 to TRBJ1-3, with 7 bases aligning to TRBD1. V gave up 5 bases and J gave up 5 bases; unmatched junction bases: 6. Germline V gene lookup returns CDR1 MNHNY and CDR2 SVGAGI (reference sequence). CDR3 length: 14 residues. In DNA, the CDR3 is TGTGCCAGCAGTCCGGGACAGTCCCGAAACACCATATATTTT. This sequence encodes CASSPGQSRNTIYF.

V gene TRBV9 combines with J gene TRBJ2-1, with 10 bases fitting TRBD2. From germline, CDR1 is SGDLS and CDR2 YYNGEE. Unmatched junction bases numbered 8, after V lost 3 bases and J lost 8 bases. This CDR3 has 15 residues. The DNA for the CDR3 is TGTGCCAGCAGCGGATTAGCGGGAGGAGGGGATGAGCAGTTCTTC. Its translation is CASSGLAGGGDEQFF.

The V call is TRBV9, the J call TRBJ2-2; 7 nucleotides line up with TRBD1. From germline, CDR1 is SGDLS and CDR2 YYNGEE. CDR3 length: 17 residues. V was pared by 5 bases and J by 2 bases, with 12 bases of the junction left unmatched. CDR3 protein: CASSRLLGQANTGELFF. CDR3 nucleotides: TGTGCCAGCAGTCGTCTTCTCGGACAGGCAAACACCGGGGAGCTGTTTTTT.

The chain carries TRBV25-1 and TRBJ2-7; maybe TRBD2 (6 bases). This CDR3 is built from 16 residues. Trimming pared 3 bases from V and 2 bases from J, leaving 17 bases between. The germline gives CDR1 MGHDK, CDR2 SYGVNS. The chain's CDR3 is CASSEGLWRGTYEQYF. The CDR3 region has the DNA TGTGCCAGCAGTGAGGGGTTATGGCGGGGTACCTACGAGCAGTACTTC.